These T cell receptor beta chains were read from a single sample in a study of T cells in Graves' hyperthyroidism and ophthalmopathy. Via MiXCR, TCRdb re-called the multiplex PCR reads, giving one row per CDR3 protein. Altogether 500,000 to 600,000 distinct CDR3 sequences are present, roughly 46% being singletons, with the ten largest covering under 20%. Sequenced: peripheral blood or thyroid tissue (not recorded which). These receptors originate from an adult woman with Graves' disease, either hyperthyroidism or ophthalmopathy (not recorded which). The CDR3 runs from the conserved cysteine through the conserved F or W. The D gene is left open where the match is weak. Clone size is shown for a subset of rows, as once, few, many or a class of expanded clone.

V: TRBV11-2; D: NA; J: TRBJ2-5; size: many; CDR3: CASTEGGGQETQYF; DNA: TGTGCCAGCACCGAAGGGGGGGGGCAAGAGACCCAGTACTTC
V: TRBV30; D: TRBD1; J: TRBJ2-5; size: NA; CDR3: CASDRARRETQYF; DNA: TGTGCCTCGGACAGGGCGAGGCGGGAGACCCAGTACTTC
V: TRBV7-2; D: TRBD1; J: TRBJ2-5; size: NA; CDR3: CASSREGQGGETQYF; DNA: TGTGCCAGCAGCCGCGAGGGACAGGGGGGAGAGACCCAGTACTTC
V: TRBV19; D: NA; J: TRBJ1-6; size: NA; CDR3: CASSQEGGNSPLHF; DNA: TGTGCCAGCAGCCAAGAAGGGGGTAATTCACCCCTCCACTTT
V: TRBV2; D: NA; J: TRBJ1-1; size: many; CDR3: CASTWGGARGLNTEAFF; DNA: TGTGCCAGCACCTGGGGGGGAGCGAGGGGCTTGAACACTGAAGCTTTCTTT
V: TRBV7-2; D: NA; J: TRBJ1-5; size: few; CDR3: CASSGYGENQPQHF; DNA: TGTGCCAGCAGCGGGTACGGGGAAAATCAGCCCCAGCATTTT
V: TRBV20-1; D: TRBD1; J: TRBJ2-5; size: NA; CDR3: CSARGQDQETQYF; DNA: TGCAGTGCTCGCGGACAGGATCAAGAGACCCAGTACTTC
V: TRBV25-1; D: TRBD2; J: TRBJ2-7; size: few; CDR3: CASSARGGFEQYF; DNA: TGTGCCAGCAGTGCTAGGGGAGGGTTCGAGCAGTACTTC
V: TRBV2; D: TRBD2; J: TRBJ2-5; size: many; CDR3: CASRTSGNQETQYF; DNA: TGTGCCAGCAGGACTAGCGGAAACCAAGAGACCCAGTACTTC
V: TRBV6-2/TRBV6-3; D: NA; J: TRBJ2-7; size: few; CDR3: CASSVPGFLSYEQYF; DNA: TGTGCCAGCAGTGTACCAGGGTTCCTCTCCTACGAGCAGTACTTC
V: TRBV5-1; D: NA; J: TRBJ2-5; size: NA; CDR3: CASSLAGQSYQPQYF; DNA: TGCGCCAGCAGCTTGGCCGGGCAGAGCTATCAGCCCCAGTACTTC
V: TRBV4-3; D: TRBD1; J: TRBJ1-5; size: NA; CDR3: CASSQDRGQGTQPQHF; DNA: TGCGCCAGCAGCCAAGATAGGGGACAGGGTACTCAGCCCCAGCATTTT
V: TRBV12-3/TRBV12-4; D: NA; J: TRBJ2-7; size: many; CDR3: CASSSGGPGGLGKQYF; DNA: TGTGCCAGCAGCTCCGGGGGGCCGGGAGGCCTCGGGAAGCAGTACTTC
V: TRBV29-1; D: NA; J: TRBJ1-2; size: few; CDR3: CSVLWGVGYTF; DNA: TGCAGCGTTCTCTGGGGAGTCGGCTACACCTTC
V: TRBV19; D: TRBD1; J: TRBJ1-1; size: NA; CDR3: CASSPQDRAFGPTEAFF; DNA: TGTGCCAGTAGTCCGCAGGACAGGGCCTTCGGACCCACTGAAGCTTTCTTT
V: TRBV4-1; D: NA; J: TRBJ2-5; size: NA; CDR3: CASSQVPRVVETQYF; DNA: TGCGCCAGCAGCCAAGTTCCCAGGGTGGTGGAGACCCAGTACTTC
V: TRBV14; D: NA; J: TRBJ1-1; size: NA; CDR3: CASSQVPGRWTEAFF; DNA: TGTGCCAGCAGCCAAGTACCGGGGAGATGGACTGAAGCTTTCTTT
V: TRBV10-3; D: TRBD2; J: TRBJ2-7; size: NA; CDR3: CAISGGGTSGQTPLGEQYF; DNA: TGTGCCATCAGTGGGGGAGGGACTAGCGGGCAGACACCCCTAGGAGAGCAGTACTTC
V: TRBV7-9; D: NA; J: TRBJ1-5; size: NA; CDR3: CASSLRTVQETQHF; DNA: TGTGCCAGCAGCCTAAGGACGGTCCAAGAGACCCAGCATTTT
V: TRBV15; D: TRBD1; J: TRBJ1-6; size: NA; CDR3: CATSRGDRGDSPLHF; DNA: TGTGCCACCAGCAGAGGGGACAGGGGTGATTCACCCCTCCACTTT
V: TRBV6-1; D: TRBD1; J: TRBJ1-5; size: many; CDR3: CASRPRLTGDQPQHF; DNA: TGTGCCAGCAGACCCCGGTTGACAGGGGATCAGCCCCAGCATTTT
V: TRBV20-1; D: NA; J: TRBJ1-6; size: NA; CDR3: CSARDPQGRNSPLHF; DNA: TGCAGTGCTAGAGACCCACAGGGTAGAAATTCACCCCTCCACTTT